This TCR beta chain was sequenced in a study of molecular identifiers for immune sequencing clone quantification. Notes on the study in general: Highly expanded clone sizes could end up underestimated if a barcode were shared by identical TCR molecules. Spiked Jurkat TCR RNA equivalent to one cell reportedly surfaced among over 850,000 naive cells.

In the case of this clonotype: Its antigen is as yet unknown.

The sorting of naive CD8 T cells used the CD8+CD4-CCR7+CD45RA+ phenotype. The CDR3 has 15 amino acids. Germline loops: CDR1 MDHEN, CDR2 SYDVKM. V was clipped by 1 base and J by 10 bases; unmatched bases: 10. Generation of bulk TCR libraries relied on previously described methods and listed TCR primers. TCRdb independently ran MiXCR on the PCR reads; one entry per CDR3 protein. This table holds around 460,000 distinct CDR3 sequences, about 22% found once. The rearrangement uses TRBV28 and TRBJ2-1; 7 bases map to TRBD1. The source is a human donor in good health. Some libraries in this study had Jurkat cell RNA spiked in. What was sequenced was naive CD8+ T cells from blood, with Jurkat cell RNA spiked in. Subset here: FACS-sorted CD8+CD4-CCR7+CD45RA+ naive T cells. The CDR3 sequence is CASSLYRGRTEEQFF. The CDR3 bases are TGTGCCAGCAGTTTATACAGGGGCAGGACGGAAGAGCAGTTCTTC.